These T cell receptor beta chains were read from a single sample in a study of T cell responses to AZD1222 COVID-19 vaccine. TCRdb's copy holds only in-frame clones and misses some; the assay was immunoSEQ multiplex PCR. The profile shows 100,000 or so clones, roughly 88% of them singletons. The sample was peripheral blood, taken on day 0 of AZD1222 vaccination. Receptors originate from an adult in good health. CDR3s include the opening cysteine and the closing phenylalanine or tryptophan. Fields, in order: D gene, clone size, V gene, J gene, CDR3 protein, CDR3 DNA. D genes are given only for firm matches. Size is stated for part of the rows, as once, few or many counts, or as a class when the clone is expanded.

.	.	TRBV30	TRBJ1-1	CAWRQVDMNTEAFF	TGTGCCTGGAGGCAGGTTGACATGAACACTGAAGCTTTCTTT
.	.	TRBV9	TRBJ2-3	CASSVPSSDTQYF	TGTGCCAGCAGCGTCCCTAGCTCAGATACGCAGTATTTT
.	.	TRBV5-1	TRBJ1-2	CASSLYPQGTDYGYTF	TGCGCCAGCAGCTTGTACCCCCAGGGTACAGACTATGGCTACACCTTC
TRBD1	.	TRBV6-2/TRBV6-3	TRBJ2-2	CASSYIGTATGELFF	TGTGCCAGCAGTTACATCGGGACAGCCACCGGGGAGCTGTTTTTT
TRBD1	.	TRBV4-1	TRBJ2-1	CASSHRTGEAYNEQFF	TGCGCCAGCAGCCACCGGACAGGGGAGGCCTACAATGAGCAGTTCTTC
.	.	TRBV7-3	TRBJ2-3	CASSLLITDTQYF	TGTGCCAGCAGCTTATTAATCACAGATACGCAGTATTTT
.	.	TRBV5-8	TRBJ1-5	CASSPRLEWPQHF	TGTGCCAGCAGCCCGCGCCTTGAGTGGCCCCAGCATTTT
.	.	TRBV6-1	TRBJ1-3	CASSEQGSGNTIYF	TGTGCCAGCAGTGAACAGGGATCTGGAAACACCATATATTTT
.	.	TRBV5-5	TRBJ2-2	CASSGLSGPKTGELFF	TGTGCCAGCAGTGGTTTATCGGGACCCAAGACCGGGGAGCTGTTTTTT
TRBD1	.	TRBV28	TRBJ2-5	CASRQPGQGRLETQYF	TGTGCCAGCAGGCAACCGGGACAGGGTCGATTAGAGACCCAGTACTTC
.	.	TRBV9	TRBJ2-3	CASSFYYGWTDTQYF	TGTGCCAGCAGCTTCTACTACGGCTGGACAGATACGCAGTATTTT
.	.	TRBV7-9	TRBJ2-5	CASSRRGGEETQYF	TGTGCCAGCAGCCGCAGGGGGGGAGAAGAGACCCAGTACTTC
.	.	TRBV14	TRBJ2-7	CASSQGMPNSYEQYF	TGTGCCAGCAGCCAAGGAATGCCCAACTCCTACGAGCAGTACTTC
.	.	TRBV11-2	TRBJ1-6	CASSLGGLQNSPLHF	TGTGCCAGCAGCTTAGGCGGACTCCAGAATTCACCCCTCCACTTT
TRBD2	once	TRBV29-1	TRBJ2-7	CSTKREYEQYF	TGCAGCACAAAGCGGGAGTATGAGCAGTACTTC
.	.	TRBV5-1	TRBJ2-7	CASSLNSYEQYF	TGCGCCAGCAGCTTGAATAGTTACGAGCAGTACTTC
TRBD2	.	TRBV5-1	TRBJ2-5	CASSWQTSWQETQYF	TGCGCCAGCAGCTGGCAGACTAGCTGGCAAGAGACCCAGTACTTC
.	.	TRBV7-3	TRBJ2-2	CASSPGIARDTGELFF	TGTGCCAGCAGTCCCGGGATAGCCAGGGACACCGGGGAGCTGTTTTTT
.	few	TRBV6-1	TRBJ2-2	CASSDRDTGELFF	TGTGCCAGCAGTGACAGGGACACCGGGGAGCTGTTTTTT
.	.	TRBV7-2	TRBJ2-5	CASGHRTPGPETQYF	TGTGCCAGCGGCCACAGGACGCCCGGCCCAGAGACCCAGTACTTC
.	.	TRBV6-1	TRBJ1-2	CASSEAGFGYGYTF	TGTGCCAGCAGTGAAGCTGGGTTTGGCTATGGCTACACCTTC
.	.	TRBV12-3/TRBV12-4	TRBJ1-2	CASSFGPWGYTF	TGTGCCAGCAGTTTCGGGCCGTGGGGCTACACCTTC
.	.	TRBV7-3	TRBJ2-1	CASSLFPRLSGQYNEQFF	TGTGCCAGCAGCTTATTCCCCCGACTCTCCGGGCAGTACAATGAGCAGTTCTTC
.	.	TRBV19	TRBJ1-1	CASSMRGENTEAFF	TGTGCCAGTAGTATGAGGGGGGAGAACACTGAAGCTTTCTTT
.	.	TRBV27	TRBJ1-4	CASAFASQGEKLFF	TGTGCCAGCGCCTTCGCGTCCCAAGGTGAAAAACTGTTTTTT
.	.	TRBV19	TRBJ1-2	CASSVSGTTRGGYTF	TGTGCCAGTAGTGTCTCCGGGACAACCCGTGGTGGCTACACCTTC
.	.	TRBV3-1/TRBV3-2	TRBJ1-2	CASRPLRSSGYTF	TGTGCCAGCAGACCACTTAGGTCCTCTGGCTACACCTTC
.	.	TRBV3-1/TRBV3-2	TRBJ2-7	CASSRLWGDTAYEQYF	TGTGCCAGCAGCCGCCTATGGGGGGACACCGCCTACGAGCAGTACTTC
TRBD2	.	TRBV28	TRBJ2-2	CASSGHSGSPNTGELFF	TGTGCCAGCAGCGGGCATAGCGGGAGCCCGAACACCGGGGAGCTGTTTTTT
.	.	TRBV5-1	TRBJ2-2	CASSLVAGTGELFF	TGCGCCAGCAGCTTGGTGGCCGGAACCGGGGAGCTGTTTTTT